The TCR beta chain under discussion was sequenced for a study of T cells after yellow fever vaccination. Notes on the study in general: Clonotype sharing between CD4 and CD8 compartments was small.

CDR1 and CDR2 from the germline V gene are DFQATT and SNEGSKA (reference sequence). V dropped 1 base and J dropped 2; count of bases not matched to a gene: 1. The CDR3 covers 13 residues. Researchers made TCR cDNA using 5'RACE template switching, and this step added a universal primer site and UMIs. Via MiXCR, TCRdb re-called the 5' RACE reads, giving one row per CDR3 protein. The sample lists about 350,000 distinct CDR3 sequences; roughly 8.4% were seen once. This clonotype was found a few times. Its target is unknown. This specimen was PBMCs, taken around 45 days after the first yellow fever vaccination. This chain uses TRBV20-1 with TRBJ2-5, with 7 bases identical to TRBD2. This sequence originates from a man between 18 and 29 years old who received the YFV17D yellow fever vaccine. DNA for the CDR3: TGCAGTGCTAGAGGGACTAGTCAAGAGACCCAGTACTTC. Translated: CSARGTSQETQYF.